The present T cell receptor (beta chain) was sequenced within a study of Graves' ophthalmopathy and Graves' hyperthyroidism. At the level of the study: Peripheral blood collection took place at initial diagnosis, before any treatment.

Study-wide results and caveats: Using a 13-signature model, the authors split ophthalmopathy from stable hyperthyroidism, with 85% to 90% sensitivity and 70% to 83% specificity.

On this clonotype itself: Its antigen is unidentified.

Amplification targeted the TCR beta CDR3 regions, with RNA transcripts as the source material. After a first-round RT-PCR with HTBI primers, a second-round multiplex PCR was run. Using its own MiXCR run on the multiplex PCR reads, TCRdb lists one record per CDR3 protein. The sample includes 740,000 or so distinct CDR3 sequences, roughly two fifths of them seen just once. The germline gives CDR1 SGHAT, CDR2 FQNNGV. V was trimmed by 6 bases and J by 6 bases, leaving 14 bases between them. The CDR3 loop spans 13 amino acids. This sequence originates from an adult man with Graves' ophthalmopathy. The chain is built from TRBV11-2 and TRBJ1-2, with TRBD1 as a possible D gene (5 bases). The sequenced material came from peripheral blood. The CDR3, as DNA: TGTGCCAGCAGGGGTGACAGCGTGGATGGCTACACCTTC. Encoded protein: CASRGDSVDGYTF. Together with reference TRBV11-2 and TRBJ1-2, the CDR3 gives the full variable domain: EAGVAQSPRYKIIEKRQSVAFWCNPISGHATLYWYQQILGQGPKLLIQFQNNGVVDDSQLPKDRFSAERLKGVDSTLKIQPAKLEDSAVYLCASRGDSVDGYTFGSGTRLTVV.